These 27 T cell receptor beta chains share one sample of origin, sequenced in a study of T cell responses to AZD1222 COVID-19 vaccine. Clones were read by immunoSEQ multiplex PCR, and TCRdb kept only the in-frame ones, dropping some. This sample has 150,000 or so clones, with over 75% found just once. Sample: peripheral blood, taken on day 0 of AZD1222 vaccination. The receptors originated from an adult in good health.

This clone was seen once. V gene TRBV18 combines with J gene TRBJ1-1, with 7 bases aligning to TRBD1. Germline CDR1 is KGHSH and CDR2 is LQKENI. The CDR3 is made up of 15 amino acids. The V gene end was trimmed by 1 base and the J gene end by 7 bases; junction bases not matched to a gene: 9. The CDR3 loop reads CASSPQQETGHEAFF. Here the CDR3 DNA reads TGTGCCAGCTCACCACAACAAGAGACAGGGCATGAAGCTTTCTTT.

This clone has just a few counts. The V call is TRBV2, the J call TRBJ1-5; no clear D. Between the trimmed V and J ends, which lost 1 base and 7 bases, there was a span of 11 bases. This CDR3 is built from 14 residues. The germline V gene encodes CDR1 SNHLY and CDR2 FYNNEI. The CDR3 spells CASSEVGERQPQHF. In DNA form, the CDR3 reads TGTGCCAGCAGTGAAGTGGGTGAGCGCCAGCCCCAGCATTTT. The whole variable domain, filled in from reference TRBV2 and TRBJ1-5, reads EPEVTQTPSHQVTQMGQEVILRCVPISNHLYFYWYRQILGQKVEFLVSFYNNEISEKSEIFDDQFSVERPDGSNFTLKIRSTKLEDSAMYFCASSEVGERQPQHFGDGTRLSIL.

The genes are TRBV19 and TRBJ1-2, with no clear D. The CDR3 has 14 residues. Germline V gene sequence: CDR1 LNHDA, CDR2 SQIVND (reference sequence). V was clipped by 1 base and J by 4 bases, with 10 bases between them. The CDR3 nucleotides are TGTGCCAGTAGTATAGGACTCTTAAGCTATGGCTACACCTTC. This encodes CASSIGLLSYGYTF.

The chain carries TRBV29-1 and TRBJ1-1; TRBD1 matches 12 bases. J was trimmed by 5 bases and V by 3 bases; bases with no gene match: 7. CDR1 and CDR2 from the germline V gene are SQVTM and ANQGSEA. The CDR3 runs to 15 residues. The CDR3 is CSVEGTGGFITEAFF. The CDR3 DNA follows: TGCAGCGTTGAGGGGACAGGGGGCTTTATAACTGAAGCTTTCTTT.

The CDR3 nucleotides read TGTGCCAGCAGTCCGACACAGGCAAAGAACACCGGGGAGCTGTTTTTT. This translates into CASSPTQAKNTGELFF. This sequence joins TRBV28 and TRBJ2-2, with D possibly matching TRBD1 (5 bases). The CDR3 sequence is 16 residues long. Trimming stripped 5 bases from V and 1 base from J, with 14 bases between. Germline CDR1 reads MDHEN; CDR2 reads SYDVKM.

The gene calls are TRBV7-2 and TRBJ2-1, with TRBD1 matching over 7 bases. The CDR3 is 18 amino acids. Germline V CDR1 and CDR2: SGHTA, FQGNSA. V lost 2 bases, J lost 2 bases, and 12 bases stayed unmatched. CDR3 sequence (DNA): TGTGCCAGCAGCTTACTAATTGGCGCAGGGGGACCCTACAATGAGCAGTTCTTC. Translating gives CASSLLIGAGGPYNEQFF.

V usage is TRBV6-2 or TRBV6-3 and J usage is TRBJ1-2; D is possibly TRBD1 (5 bases). CDR3 length: 13 residues. Germline-derived CDR1 and CDR2 are MNHEY and SVGEGT. The germline V and J ends were trimmed by 2 bases and 3 bases, with 7 bases remaining between them. CDR3: CASSYRGHYGYTF. In nucleotides, the CDR3 is TGTGCCAGCAGTTACAGGGGCCACTATGGCTACACCTTC.

This chain uses TRBV9 with TRBJ2-3; D is unresolved. The V end was cut by 1 base, the J end by 2 bases, with 5 bases between. Germline values: CDR1 SGDLS, CDR2 YYNGEE. The CDR3 has 13 residues. The CDR3 is CASSVLLTDTQYF. The CDR3 DNA reads as TGTGCCAGCAGCGTACTTCTCACAGATACGCAGTATTTT.

This clone was picked up one time. The chain carries TRBV11-2 and TRBJ2-1; D is undetermined. The CDR3 length is 16 residues. Looked up from germline, CDR1 is SGHAT and CDR2 is FQNNGV. Trimming took off 5 bases at V and 6 bases at J, with 20 bases between the two ends. CDR3 DNA: TGTGCCAGCAGCCCCACTTTTGGCGTTCGGTCCAATGAGCAGTTCTTC. It is translated as CASSPTFGVRSNEQFF.

V and J are TRBV10-2 and TRBJ2-3; 8 bases agree with TRBD2. The trim removed 6 bases at V and 1 base at J, leaving 9 bases unmatched. The CDR3 contains 16 residues. Germline CDR1 WSHSY, CDR2 SAAADI. CDR3 coding DNA: TGCGCCAGCAGCGACCTTACTAGCGGCCGCACAGATACGCAGTATTTT. Amino acid sequence: CASSDLTSGRTDTQYF.

The chain employs TRBV6-2 or TRBV6-3 and TRBJ1-6; TRBD1 matches 10 bases. With V trimmed by 5 bases and J by 6 bases, 7 bases remained unmatched. Looked up from germline, CDR1 is MNHEY and CDR2 is SVGEGT. This CDR3 spans 16 amino acids. In DNA form, the CDR3 reads TGTGCCAGCAGTCCGAGGACAGGGGGAGGTAATTCACCCCTCCACTTT. This translates into CASSPRTGGGNSPLHF.

In nucleotides, the CDR3 is TGCGCCAGCAGCCACAGCGGGTCCCTCCGCTTTGGCTCCTACAATGAGCAGTTCTTC. Protein: CASSHSGSLRFGSYNEQFF. This chain joins TRBV4-1 and TRBJ2-1; weak D call: TRBD2 (6 bases). The germline V gene has CDR1 MGHRA and CDR2 YSYEKL. CDR3 length: 19 residues. Between the trimmed V and J ends, which lost 3 bases and 0 bases, there was a span of 21 bases.

This chain uses TRBV11-1 with TRBJ2-7, with D possibly matching TRBD2 (6 bases). The germline CDR1 and CDR2 sequences are SGHAT and FQDESV (reference sequence). The length of the CDR3 is 14 residues. Deletions cut 0 bases from V and 5 bases from J, with 11 bases between. Here the CDR3 DNA reads TGTGCCAGCAGCTTAGCTGGAGGGCGAGACGAGCAGTACTTC. As protein: CASSLAGGRDEQYF.

The V and J genes are TRBV19 and TRBJ1-6, with D maybe TRBD1 (5 bases). V was clipped by 5 bases and J by 9 bases, with 17 bases between them. Germline CDR1 is LNHDA and CDR2 is SQIVND (reference sequence). The CDR3 has 15 residues. CDR3 bases: TGTGCCAGTAGTCGGGGACCTTCCAGCAGTTCACCCCTCCACTTT. It specifies CASSRGPSSSSPLHF.

With respect to this clone: Other DNA sequences from this sample encode an identical CDR3 as well. CDR3 in amino acids: CASSPQNTGELFF. CDR3 DNA sequence: TGTGCCAGCTCACCCCAAAACACCGGGGAGCTGTTTTTT. The chain is built from TRBV18 and TRBJ2-2; D gene uncertain. This CDR3 is 13 amino acids long. V lost 3 bases to trimming and J lost 2 bases, with 4 bases between them. CDR1 KGHSH and CDR2 LQKENI come from the germline V gene.

J is TRBJ2-3 and V is TRBV6-5; TRBD1 might be the D (6 bases). Germline V gene lookup returns CDR1 MNHEY and CDR2 SVGAGI. The CDR3 spans 16 residues. V was pared by 0 bases and J by 3 bases, with 13 bases between. CDR3 region: CASSYSGEGGTDTQYF. The CDR3 DNA reads TGTGCCAGCAGTTACTCAGGGGAAGGGGGAACAGATACGCAGTATTTT.

The rearrangement joins TRBV4-1 to TRBJ1-1; possible D gene TRBD1, 5 bases. The CDR3 totals 14 residues. Trimming left V 4 bases short and J 5 bases short, with 14 bases between. Germline V gene sequence: CDR1 MGHRA, CDR2 YSYEKL. In nucleotides, the CDR3 is TGCGCCAGCAGCCGGGTCAGCAGGGAAACTGAAGCTTTCTTT. It yields the protein CASSRVSRETEAFF.

The CDR3: CASSLGQGGQPQHF. Here the CDR3 DNA reads TGTGCCAGCAGCTTGGGACAGGGGGGCCAGCCCCAGCATTTT. The chain links TRBV5-6 to TRBJ1-5; 9 bases line up with TRBD1. The CDR3 spans 14 residues. The ends lost 0 bases at V and 7 bases at J; junction bases unmatched: 2. Looked up from germline, CDR1 is SGHDT and CDR2 is YYEEEE.

The V gene is TRBV19, the J gene TRBJ1-5; 7 nucleotides agree with TRBD1. Germline V gene sequence: CDR1 LNHDA, CDR2 SQIVND (reference sequence). This CDR3 contains 16 residues. The ends lost 4 bases at V and 2 bases at J; junction bases unmatched: 8. This chain's CDR3 is CASSTTTGQGNQPQHF. The DNA of the CDR3 is TGTGCCAGTAGTACGACGACAGGGCAGGGCAATCAGCCCCAGCATTTT.

V usage is TRBV4-2 and J usage is TRBJ2-7; D could derive from TRBD1 or TRBD2 (5 bases each). The CDR3 covers 15 residues. The V gene lost 4 bases and the J gene lost 2 bases, with 15 bases spanning the gap. Germline assignment: CDR1 LGHNA and CDR2 YNFKEQ. CDR3 sequence: CASSRTLGTAYEQYF. CDR3 nucleotide sequence: TGTGCCAGCAGCCGAACCCTGGGGACGGCCTACGAGCAGTACTTC.

The chain joins TRBV5-1 to TRBJ1-5, with D uncertain. V shed 3 bases and J shed 4 bases, with 11 bases lying between them. The germline CDR1 and CDR2 sequences are SGHRS and YFSETQ. The CDR3 consists of 14 residues. The DNA for the CDR3 is TGCGCCAGCAGCTCGGGAGAAAAGAATCAGCCCCAGCATTTT. Translated: CASSSGEKNQPQHF.

This chain uses TRBV9 with TRBJ2-5; 10 bases match TRBD2. The junction had 7 bases not matched to a gene; V was cut back by 6 bases and J by 2 bases. Germline lookup yields CDR1 SGDLS and CDR2 YYNGEE. This CDR3 contains 15 residues. The CDR3 loop reads CASTSTSGPQETQYF. The CDR3 coding sequence is TGTGCCAGCACCTCGACTAGCGGGCCTCAAGAGACCCAGTACTTC.

The rearrangement uses TRBV28 and TRBJ2-7, with TRBD2 identical over 14 bases. CDR1 is MDHEN, CDR2 SYDVKM, per germline. The CDR3 spans 15 residues. J was trimmed by 4 bases and V by 5 bases; bases with no gene match: 4. The CDR3 coding sequence is TGTGCCAGCAGTGCGGGACTAGCGGGAGTATACGAGCAGTACTTC. This gives the protein CASSAGLAGVYEQYF.

The chain uses TRBV6-1 and TRBJ2-3; 11 bases line up with TRBD2. Germline V gene lookup returns CDR1 MNHNS and CDR2 SASEGT. V lost 2 bases, J lost 0 bases, and 22 bases stayed unmatched. The CDR3 contains 23 residues. CDR3 in amino acids: CASSEKLMQSRLAGPLSTDTQYF. The CDR3, as DNA: TGTGCCAGCAGTGAAAAACTCATGCAATCAAGACTAGCGGGACCTCTTAGCACAGATACGCAGTATTTT.

This clone showed up just once. The CDR3 DNA sequence: TGTGCCAGCAGCTTAGCCGAGGGCGACTATGGCTACACCTTC. Its translation: CASSLAEGDYGYTF. The chain links TRBV7-6 to TRBJ1-2, with no clear D. V was shortened by 0 bases and J by 3 bases, with 8 bases between the two germline ends. There are 14 residues in the CDR3. Germline V gene data show CDR1 as SGHVS and CDR2 as FNYEAQ.

The chain carries TRBV7-6 and TRBJ2-7; 12 bases are a match to TRBD1. This CDR3 contains 15 residues. Germline V gene sequence: CDR1 SGHVS, CDR2 FNYEAQ. The V segment lost 4 bases and the J segment 1 base; nucleotides outside the gene matches: 2. CDR3 region: CASSWGQGASYEQYF. The DNA of the CDR3 is TGTGCCAGCAGCTGGGGACAGGGGGCTTCCTACGAGCAGTACTTC.

J is TRBJ1-6 and V is TRBV5-4, with D perhaps matching TRBD1 (5 bases). Germline V CDR1 and CDR2: SGHNT, YYREEE (reference sequence). V lost 4 bases to trimming and J lost 0 bases, with 17 bases between them. The CDR3 is made up of 18 amino acids. The CDR3 nucleotides are TGTGCCAGCAGCCCTCTCGGGACCGATTTCTCCTATAATTCACCCCTCCACTTT. This encodes CASSPLGTDFSYNSPLHF.